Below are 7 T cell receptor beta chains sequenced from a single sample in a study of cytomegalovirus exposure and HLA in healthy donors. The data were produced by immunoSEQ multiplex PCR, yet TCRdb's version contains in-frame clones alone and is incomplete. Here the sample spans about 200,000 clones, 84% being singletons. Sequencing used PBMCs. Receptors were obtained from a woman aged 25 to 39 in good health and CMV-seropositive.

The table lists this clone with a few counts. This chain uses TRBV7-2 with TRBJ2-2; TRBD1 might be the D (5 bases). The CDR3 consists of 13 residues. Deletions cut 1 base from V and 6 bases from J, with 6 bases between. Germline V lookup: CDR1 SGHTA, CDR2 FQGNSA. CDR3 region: CASSLVGAGELFF. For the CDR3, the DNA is TGTGCCAGCAGCTTAGTAGGGGCCGGGGAGCTGTTTTTT.

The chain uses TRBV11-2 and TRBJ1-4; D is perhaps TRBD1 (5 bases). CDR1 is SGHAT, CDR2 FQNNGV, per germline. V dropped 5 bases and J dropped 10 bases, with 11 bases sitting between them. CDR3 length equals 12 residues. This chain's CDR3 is CASSPWRGKLFF. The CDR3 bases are TGTGCCAGCAGCCCCTGGAGGGGAAAACTGTTTTTT. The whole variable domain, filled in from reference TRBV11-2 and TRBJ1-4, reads EAGVAQSPRYKIIEKRQSVAFWCNPISGHATLYWYQQILGQGPKLLIQFQNNGVVDDSQLPKDRFSAERLKGVDSTLKIQPAKLEDSAVYLCASSPWRGKLFFGSGTQLSVL.

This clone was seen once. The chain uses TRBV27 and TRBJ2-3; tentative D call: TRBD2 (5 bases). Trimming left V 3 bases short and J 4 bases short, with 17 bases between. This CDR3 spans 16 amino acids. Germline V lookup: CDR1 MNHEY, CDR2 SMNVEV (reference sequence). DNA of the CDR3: TGTGCCAGCAGTTTCTTTGCCGGGATGCCCGCAGATACGCAGTATTTT. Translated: CASSFFAGMPADTQYF.

This CDR3 reads CASGQGGYGYTF. The CDR3 DNA sequence: TGCGCCAGCGGACAGGGCGGCTATGGCTACACCTTC. This chain links TRBV5-1 with TRBJ1-2; 8 bases map to TRBD1. Germline CDR1 reads SGHRS; CDR2 reads YFSETQ. The ends lost 7 bases at V and 4 bases at J; junction bases unmatched: 3. CDR3 length: 12 amino acids. Supplemented by reference TRBV5-1 and TRBJ1-2, the full variable domain reads KAGVTQTPRYLIKTRGQQVTLSCSPISGHRSVSWYQQTPGQGLQFLFEYFSETQRNKGNFPGRFSGRQFSNSRSEMNVSTLELGDSALYLCASGQGGYGYTFGSGTRLTVV.

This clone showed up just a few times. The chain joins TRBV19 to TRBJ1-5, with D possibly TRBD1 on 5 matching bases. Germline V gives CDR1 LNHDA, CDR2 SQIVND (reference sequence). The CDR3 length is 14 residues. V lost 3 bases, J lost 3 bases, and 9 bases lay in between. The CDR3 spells CASSIRGLNQPQHF. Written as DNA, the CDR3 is TGTGCCAGTAGTATTAGGGGACTCAATCAGCCCCAGCATTTT.

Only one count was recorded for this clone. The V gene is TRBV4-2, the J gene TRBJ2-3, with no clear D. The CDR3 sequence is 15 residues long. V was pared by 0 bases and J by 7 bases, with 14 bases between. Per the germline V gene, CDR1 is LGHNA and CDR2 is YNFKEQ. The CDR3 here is CASSQDLNERYTQYF. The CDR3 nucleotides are TGTGCCAGCAGCCAAGACCTCAACGAGAGGTATACGCAGTATTTT.

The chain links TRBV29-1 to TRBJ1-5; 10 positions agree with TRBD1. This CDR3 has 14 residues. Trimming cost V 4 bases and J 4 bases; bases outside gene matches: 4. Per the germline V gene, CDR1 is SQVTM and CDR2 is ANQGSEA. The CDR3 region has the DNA TGCAGCGTTGGGGGGGACAGGGGTAATCAGCCCCAGCATTTT. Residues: CSVGGDRGNQPQHF.